This is a list of T cell receptor beta chains from one sample in a study of PD-1 blockade in classical Hodgkin lymphoma. The repertoire was sequenced with immunoSEQ multiplex PCR; TCRdb's copy has only in-frame clones and lacks some. The profile covers about 100,000 clones, with 75% to 90% appearing a single time and 5% to 7.5% taken by the ten largest. The sequenced sample was peripheral blood mononuclear cells (PBMCs), obtained before the second cycle of nivolumab. These receptors all come from a human donor with classical Hodgkin lymphoma. Each CDR3 is given with its conserved first and last residue. Fields, in order: clone size, CDR3 length, J gene, V gene, D gene, CDR3 DNA, CDR3 protein. The D gene is left open where the match is weak. Part of the rows lack a size; the others show once, few, many or a class for expanded clones.

clone size: -
CDR3 length: 16
J gene: TRBJ2-1
V gene: TRBV7-9
D gene: -
CDR3 DNA: TGTGCCAGCAGCGTCGGGGCGGGGAGTTGGGACAATGAGCAGTTCTTC
CDR3 protein: CASSVGAGSWDNEQFF

clone size: -
CDR3 length: 15
J gene: TRBJ1-1
V gene: TRBV27
D gene: TRBD1
CDR3 DNA: TGTGCCAGCAGTCCTCAGGGGGCGTCATACACTGAAGCTTTCTTT
CDR3 protein: CASSPQGASYTEAFF

clone size: once
CDR3 length: 14
J gene: TRBJ2-5
V gene: TRBV18
D gene: -
CDR3 DNA: TGTGCCAGCTCGTCCCGACTCCTACAAGAGACCCAGTACTTC
CDR3 protein: CASSSRLLQETQYF

clone size: -
CDR3 length: 13
J gene: TRBJ1-3
V gene: TRBV19
D gene: -
CDR3 DNA: TGTGCCAGTAGTGCTACCACTGGAAACACCATATATTTT
CDR3 protein: CASSATTGNTIYF

clone size: -
CDR3 length: 16
J gene: TRBJ2-1
V gene: TRBV4-3
D gene: -
CDR3 DNA: TGCGCCAGCAGCCAAGATCCCGGACGGCCCTTCGGTGAGCAGTTCTTC
CDR3 protein: CASSQDPGRPFGEQFF

clone size: once
CDR3 length: 14
J gene: TRBJ2-2
V gene: TRBV13
D gene: TRBD1
CDR3 DNA: TGTGCCAGCAGCTTTAGGGGGCGCACCGGGGAGCTGTTTTTT
CDR3 protein: CASSFRGRTGELFF

clone size: -
CDR3 length: 15
J gene: TRBJ2-1
V gene: TRBV5-4
D gene: TRBD2
CDR3 DNA: TGTGCCAGCAGCTTGACTAGCGGGGGTCGGTTGGAGCAGTTCTTC
CDR3 protein: CASSLTSGGRLEQFF

clone size: once
CDR3 length: 13
J gene: TRBJ1-2
V gene: TRBV10-1
D gene: -
CDR3 DNA: TGCGCCAGCAGTGCCGGCAGGCTCTATGGCTACACCTTC
CDR3 protein: CASSAGRLYGYTF

clone size: -
CDR3 length: 11
J gene: TRBJ2-5
V gene: TRBV11-2
D gene: -
CDR3 DNA: TGTGCCAGCAGCACCACGGAGACCCAGTACTTC
CDR3 protein: CASSTTETQYF

clone size: -
CDR3 length: 18
J gene: TRBJ1-4
V gene: TRBV4-2
D gene: -
CDR3 DNA: TGTGCCAGCAGCCAAGATCTCGGGGCAGGGGCCACTAATGAAAAACTGTTTTTT
CDR3 protein: CASSQDLGAGATNEKLFF

clone size: -
CDR3 length: 14
J gene: TRBJ2-5
V gene: TRBV5-6
D gene: -
CDR3 DNA: TGTGCCAGCAACCCGGGGGTAGAGTACGAGACCCAGTACTTC
CDR3 protein: CASNPGVEYETQYF

clone size: -
CDR3 length: 17
J gene: TRBJ2-3
V gene: TRBV2
D gene: TRBD2
CDR3 DNA: TGTGCCAGCAGTGTCTTCCCCGGGGGGGCCGAGACAGATACGCAGTATTTT
CDR3 protein: CASSVFPGGAETDTQYF

clone size: -
CDR3 length: 16
J gene: TRBJ2-1
V gene: TRBV5-4
D gene: -
CDR3 DNA: TGTGCCAGCAGCCCCTTAGGAGTTACAGCCAAGTATGAGCAGTTCTTC
CDR3 protein: CASSPLGVTAKYEQFF

clone size: -
CDR3 length: 14
J gene: TRBJ2-3
V gene: TRBV2
D gene: -
CDR3 DNA: TGTGCCAGCATAGGCCTAATAAGCACAGATACGCAGTATTTT
CDR3 protein: CASIGLISTDTQYF

clone size: -
CDR3 length: 15
J gene: TRBJ2-5
V gene: TRBV19
D gene: -
CDR3 DNA: TGTGCCAGTAGTGCCTGGACAGACAGGCTAGAGACCCAGTACTTC
CDR3 protein: CASSAWTDRLETQYF

clone size: -
CDR3 length: 13
J gene: TRBJ2-5
V gene: TRBV7-2
D gene: -
CDR3 DNA: TGTGCCAGCAGCTTACTCCTTCAAGAGACCCAGTACTTC
CDR3 protein: CASSLLLQETQYF

clone size: -
CDR3 length: 12
J gene: TRBJ2-1
V gene: TRBV7-2
D gene: TRBD1
CDR3 DNA: TGTGCCAGCAGCTTATTCGGACAAGGGGGCTTCTTC
CDR3 protein: CASSLFGQGGFF

clone size: -
CDR3 length: 12
J gene: TRBJ1-1
V gene: TRBV2
D gene: -
CDR3 DNA: TGTGCCAGCAGAAACAGCTTTCCTGAAGCTTTCTTT
CDR3 protein: CASRNSFPEAFF

clone size: -
CDR3 length: 14
J gene: TRBJ1-6
V gene: TRBV6-1
D gene: -
CDR3 DNA: TGTGCCAGCAGCGCCAAGGTGGGGAATTCACCCCTCCACTTT
CDR3 protein: CASSAKVGNSPLHF

clone size: -
CDR3 length: 12
J gene: TRBJ2-7
V gene: TRBV7-9
D gene: -
CDR3 DNA: TGTGCCAGCAGTGTTTCGTTGCTCGAGCAGTACTTC
CDR3 protein: CASSVSLLEQYF

clone size: -
CDR3 length: 11
J gene: TRBJ1-1
V gene: TRBV28
D gene: -
CDR3 DNA: TGTGCCAGCAGCCGGGCCCCTGAAGCTTTCTTT
CDR3 protein: CASSRAPEAFF

clone size: -
CDR3 length: 14
J gene: TRBJ1-1
V gene: TRBV15
D gene: -
CDR3 DNA: TGTGCCACCAGCCTTAATCCCTCCTACACTGAAGCTTTCTTT
CDR3 protein: CATSLNPSYTEAFF

clone size: -
CDR3 length: 14
J gene: TRBJ1-5
V gene: TRBV7-8
D gene: -
CDR3 DNA: TGTGCCAGCAGCTTATCAGGGGGCAATCAGCCCCAGCATTTT
CDR3 protein: CASSLSGGNQPQHF

clone size: -
CDR3 length: 14
J gene: TRBJ1-1
V gene: TRBV2
D gene: -
CDR3 DNA: TGTGCCAGCAGTGACTACAGGGAGGGATCTGAAGCTTTCTTT
CDR3 protein: CASSDYREGSEAFF

clone size: -
CDR3 length: 15
J gene: TRBJ1-3
V gene: TRBV6-6
D gene: -
CDR3 DNA: TGTGCCAGCCATAGGGGACTTAGCTCTGGAAACACCATATATTTT
CDR3 protein: CASHRGLSSGNTIYF

clone size: -
CDR3 length: 13
J gene: TRBJ1-2
V gene: TRBV9
D gene: -
CDR3 DNA: TGTGCCAGCAGCGTAGACACAGACTATGGCTACACCTTC
CDR3 protein: CASSVDTDYGYTF

clone size: once
CDR3 length: 15
J gene: TRBJ1-2
V gene: TRBV5-1
D gene: -
CDR3 DNA: TGCGCCAGCAATCTCAACGGAGGTGGATCTTATGGCTACACCTTC
CDR3 protein: CASNLNGGGSYGYTF

clone size: few
CDR3 length: 14
J gene: TRBJ1-1
V gene: TRBV11-2
D gene: TRBD1
CDR3 DNA: TGTGCCAGCACCCCAGGGGGCCGAGCGGCTGAAGCTTTCTTT
CDR3 protein: CASTPGGRAAEAFF

clone size: few
CDR3 length: 16
J gene: TRBJ1-5
V gene: TRBV7-3
D gene: -
CDR3 DNA: TGTGCCAGCAAGCTTAGGGGTCGGGGGCGAAGTCAGCCCCAGCATTTT
CDR3 protein: CASKLRGRGRSQPQHF

clone size: -
CDR3 length: 12
J gene: TRBJ1-2
V gene: TRBV30
D gene: -
CDR3 DNA: TGTGCCTGGAACCGGGACGGCCGGGATAACACCTTC
CDR3 protein: CAWNRDGRDNTF

clone size: -
CDR3 length: 14
J gene: TRBJ1-2
V gene: TRBV6-5
D gene: TRBD1
CDR3 DNA: TGTGCCAGCAGTTACCGGGGACAGACCTATGGCTACACCTTC
CDR3 protein: CASSYRGQTYGYTF

clone size: -
CDR3 length: 11
J gene: TRBJ2-7
V gene: TRBV7-9
D gene: -
CDR3 DNA: TGTGCCAGCAGCTTAAATTACGAGCAGTACTTC
CDR3 protein: CASSLNYEQYF

clone size: -
CDR3 length: 16
J gene: TRBJ1-6
V gene: TRBV7-2
D gene: -
CDR3 DNA: TGTGCCAGCAGCTTAGTCCCCGGACTGGGAGGCTCACCCCTCCACTTT
CDR3 protein: CASSLVPGLGGSPLHF

clone size: -
CDR3 length: 16
J gene: TRBJ1-1
V gene: TRBV7-8
D gene: -
CDR3 DNA: TGTGCCAGCAGCTTAGTGGGGCCGGCAATGAACACTGAAGCTTTCTTT
CDR3 protein: CASSLVGPAMNTEAFF

clone size: -
CDR3 length: 18
J gene: TRBJ1-4
V gene: TRBV28
D gene: TRBD1
CDR3 DNA: TGTGCCAGCACTACCTCGGGACAGGGGCTCTCACTCCATGAAAAACTGTTTTTT
CDR3 protein: CASTTSGQGLSLHEKLFF

clone size: -
CDR3 length: 14
J gene: TRBJ2-7
V gene: TRBV5-6
D gene: -
CDR3 DNA: TGTGCCAGCAGCTCGACCGGTCCGGACCGGGAGCAGTACTTC
CDR3 protein: CASSSTGPDREQYF

clone size: -
CDR3 length: 15
J gene: TRBJ1-2
V gene: TRBV11-2
D gene: -
CDR3 DNA: TGTGCCAGCAGGTACGCTGGCGGGACTAATTATGGCTACACCTTC
CDR3 protein: CASRYAGGTNYGYTF

clone size: -
CDR3 length: 14
J gene: TRBJ2-1
V gene: TRBV6-6
D gene: TRBD2
CDR3 DNA: TGTGCCAGCTTCGGAACTAGCGGAAACAATGAGCAGTTCTTC
CDR3 protein: CASFGTSGNNEQFF

clone size: -
CDR3 length: 12
J gene: TRBJ2-3
V gene: TRBV7-9
D gene: TRBD2
CDR3 DNA: TGTGCCAGCAGCTTTGAAGCGGGGGGTACGGTATTT
CDR3 protein: CASSFEAGGTVF

clone size: -
CDR3 length: 14
J gene: TRBJ2-7
V gene: TRBV21-1
D gene: -
CDR3 DNA: TGTGCCAGCAGCGGTAAGGGGGCGCCATACGAGCAGTACTTC
CDR3 protein: CASSGKGAPYEQYF

clone size: -
CDR3 length: 17
J gene: TRBJ2-3
V gene: TRBV7-9
D gene: TRBD1
CDR3 DNA: TGTGCCAGCAGCTTAGTTCCCAGGGGGTCCCCCGGGTATACGCAGTATTTT
CDR3 protein: CASSLVPRGSPGYTQYF

clone size: -
CDR3 length: 12
J gene: TRBJ1-1
V gene: TRBV5-1
D gene: TRBD1
CDR3 DNA: TGCGCCAGCAGTTTTGACAGGGGGCCAGCTTTCTTT
CDR3 protein: CASSFDRGPAFF

clone size: -
CDR3 length: 12
J gene: TRBJ1-1
V gene: TRBV28
D gene: -
CDR3 DNA: TGTGCCAGCAGCCAGACCAGGGTGGGGGCTTTCTTT
CDR3 protein: CASSQTRVGAFF

clone size: -
CDR3 length: 17
J gene: TRBJ2-7
V gene: TRBV28
D gene: TRBD2
CDR3 DNA: TGTGCCAGCAGTTTAATGTCGGACGGTGGAGCGGGGGTCGAGCAGTACTTC
CDR3 protein: CASSLMSDGGAGVEQYF

clone size: -
CDR3 length: 15
J gene: TRBJ2-1
V gene: TRBV15
D gene: TRBD2
CDR3 DNA: TGTGCCACCCGGGAGGTTAAAGACAGTAACAATGAGCAGTTCTTC
CDR3 protein: CATREVKDSNNEQFF

clone size: once
CDR3 length: 20
J gene: TRBJ2-1
V gene: TRBV28
D gene: TRBD1
CDR3 DNA: TGTGCCAGCAGTCCGTCACCGGGACAGGGGGGACCTAGCTCCTACAATGAGCAGTTCTTC
CDR3 protein: CASSPSPGQGGPSSYNEQFF

clone size: -
CDR3 length: 16
J gene: TRBJ2-5
V gene: TRBV5-6
D gene: -
CDR3 DNA: TGTGCCAGCAGCTTGACGGGGGCGGGATCACAAGAGACCCAGTACTTC
CDR3 protein: CASSLTGAGSQETQYF

clone size: -
CDR3 length: 17
J gene: TRBJ2-3
V gene: TRBV25-1
D gene: TRBD1
CDR3 DNA: TGTGCCAGCAGTGAAGCGACGGGGACAGGGTGGGTAGATACGCAGTATTTT
CDR3 protein: CASSEATGTGWVDTQYF

clone size: -
CDR3 length: 15
J gene: TRBJ1-5
V gene: TRBV19
D gene: -
CDR3 DNA: TGTGCCAACCAGGTGGGGAGGCCAGGCAATCAGCCCCAGCATTTT
CDR3 protein: CANQVGRPGNQPQHF

clone size: -
CDR3 length: 13
J gene: TRBJ2-3
V gene: TRBV6-1
D gene: -
CDR3 DNA: TGTGCCAGCCCTACGGAGTCCTCGGATACGCAGTATTTT
CDR3 protein: CASPTESSDTQYF

clone size: -
CDR3 length: 14
J gene: TRBJ1-6
V gene: TRBV6-5
D gene: TRBD1
CDR3 DNA: TGTGCCAGCAGTTTCCGACAGGGGAGGCCACCCCTCCACTTT
CDR3 protein: CASSFRQGRPPLHF

clone size: -
CDR3 length: 13
J gene: TRBJ2-7
V gene: TRBV6-6
D gene: TRBD2
CDR3 DNA: TGTGCCAGCAGTTACTCCCCGGGGGGCGAGCAGTACTTC
CDR3 protein: CASSYSPGGEQYF

clone size: -
CDR3 length: 17
J gene: TRBJ2-3
V gene: TRBV7-7
D gene: TRBD2
CDR3 DNA: TGTGCCAGCAGCCCCCCGACTAGCGGGGGGGATACAGATACGCAGTATTTT
CDR3 protein: CASSPPTSGGDTDTQYF

clone size: -
CDR3 length: 16
J gene: TRBJ1-1
V gene: TRBV15
D gene: -
CDR3 DNA: TGTGCCACCAGCAGAGATACTTGGGGAGTGAACACTGAAGCTTTCTTT
CDR3 protein: CATSRDTWGVNTEAFF

clone size: -
CDR3 length: 14
J gene: TRBJ2-2
V gene: TRBV30
D gene: -
CDR3 DNA: TGTGCCTGGAAGCCGCGGGGCGGCACCGGGGAGCTGTTTTTT
CDR3 protein: CAWKPRGGTGELFF